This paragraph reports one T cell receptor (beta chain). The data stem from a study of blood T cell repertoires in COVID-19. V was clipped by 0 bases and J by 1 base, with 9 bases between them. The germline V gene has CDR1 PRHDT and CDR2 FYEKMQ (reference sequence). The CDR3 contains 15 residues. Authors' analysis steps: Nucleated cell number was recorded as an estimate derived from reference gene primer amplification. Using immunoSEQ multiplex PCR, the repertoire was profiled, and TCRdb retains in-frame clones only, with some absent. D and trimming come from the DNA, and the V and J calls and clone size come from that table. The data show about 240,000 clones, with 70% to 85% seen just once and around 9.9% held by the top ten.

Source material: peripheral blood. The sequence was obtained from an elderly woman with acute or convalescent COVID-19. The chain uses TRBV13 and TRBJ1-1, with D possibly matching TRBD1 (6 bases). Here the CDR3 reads CASSLGQGQNTEAFF. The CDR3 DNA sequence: TGTGCCAGCAGCTTAGGACAGGGACAGAACACTGAAGCTTTCTTT.